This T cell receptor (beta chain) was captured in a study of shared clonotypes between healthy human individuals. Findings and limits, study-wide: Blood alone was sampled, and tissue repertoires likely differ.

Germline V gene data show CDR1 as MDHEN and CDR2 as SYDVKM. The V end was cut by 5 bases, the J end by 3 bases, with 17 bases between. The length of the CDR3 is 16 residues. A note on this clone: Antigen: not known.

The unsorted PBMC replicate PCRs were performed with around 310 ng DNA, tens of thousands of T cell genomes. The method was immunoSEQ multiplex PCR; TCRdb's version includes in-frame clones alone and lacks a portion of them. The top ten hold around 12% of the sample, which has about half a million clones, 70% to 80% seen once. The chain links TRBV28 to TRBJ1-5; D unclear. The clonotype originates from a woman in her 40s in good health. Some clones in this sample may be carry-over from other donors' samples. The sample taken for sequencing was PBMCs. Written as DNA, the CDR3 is TGTGCCAGCAGTCAGACACGAGGACGGCTCAATCAGCCCCAGCATTTT. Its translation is CASSQTRGRLNQPQHF.